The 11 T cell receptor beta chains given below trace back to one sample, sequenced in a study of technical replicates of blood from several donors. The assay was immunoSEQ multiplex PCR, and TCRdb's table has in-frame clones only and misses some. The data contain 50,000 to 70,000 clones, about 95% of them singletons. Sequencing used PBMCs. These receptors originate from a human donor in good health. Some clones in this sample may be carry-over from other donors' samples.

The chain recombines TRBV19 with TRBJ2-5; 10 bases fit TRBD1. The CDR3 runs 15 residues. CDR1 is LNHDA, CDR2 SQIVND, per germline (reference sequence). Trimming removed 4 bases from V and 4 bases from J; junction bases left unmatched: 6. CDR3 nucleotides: TGTGCCAGTAGTAGGGACAGGGGCGCTCGAGAGACCCAGTACTTC. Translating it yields CASSRDRGARETQYF.

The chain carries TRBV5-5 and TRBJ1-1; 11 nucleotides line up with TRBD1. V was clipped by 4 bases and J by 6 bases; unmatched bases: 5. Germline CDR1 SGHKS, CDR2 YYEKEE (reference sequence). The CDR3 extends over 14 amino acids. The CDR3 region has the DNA TGTGCCAGCAGCAGACCGGGACAGGGGGCTGAAGCTTTCTTT. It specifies CASSRPGQGAEAFF.

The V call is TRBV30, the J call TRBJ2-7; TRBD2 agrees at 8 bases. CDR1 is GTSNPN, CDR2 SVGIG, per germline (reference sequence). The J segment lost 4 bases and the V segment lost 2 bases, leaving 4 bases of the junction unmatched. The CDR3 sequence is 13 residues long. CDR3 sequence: CAWSRAGVYEQYF. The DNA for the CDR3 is TGTGCCTGGAGTAGAGCGGGAGTTTACGAGCAGTACTTC.

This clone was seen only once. CDR3 bases: TGTGCCAGCAGCCCCCGGGGGGCTAGCGGGGGGACGCAGTATTTT. Its protein product is CASSPRGASGGTQYF. The J gene is TRBJ2-3, the V gene TRBV9; TRBD2 aligns across 11 bases. Germline V CDR1 and CDR2: SGDLS, YYNGEE. CDR3 length equals 15 residues. V gave up 4 bases and J gave up 9 bases; unmatched junction bases: 10.

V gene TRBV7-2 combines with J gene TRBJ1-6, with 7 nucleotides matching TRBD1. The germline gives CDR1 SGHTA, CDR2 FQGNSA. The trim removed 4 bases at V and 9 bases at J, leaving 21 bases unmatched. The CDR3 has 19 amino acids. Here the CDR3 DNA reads TGTGCCAGCAGCTCCCCTTCCCGACAGGGCGTACCCGGCGGTTCACCCCTCCACTTT. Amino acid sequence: CASSSPSRQGVPGGSPLHF.

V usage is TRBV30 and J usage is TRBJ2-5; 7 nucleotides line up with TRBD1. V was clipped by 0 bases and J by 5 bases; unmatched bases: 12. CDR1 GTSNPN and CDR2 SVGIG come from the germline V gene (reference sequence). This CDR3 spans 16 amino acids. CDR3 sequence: CAWSVGVTTRGETQYF. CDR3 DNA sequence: TGTGCCTGGAGTGTGGGGGTGACTACCAGGGGGGAGACCCAGTACTTC.

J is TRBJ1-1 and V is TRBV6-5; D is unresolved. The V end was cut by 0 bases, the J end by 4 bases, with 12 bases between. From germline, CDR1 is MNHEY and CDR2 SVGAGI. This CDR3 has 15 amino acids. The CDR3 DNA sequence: TGTGCCAGCAGTTACTCGGGTCAGGTGTTCACTGAAGCTTTCTTT. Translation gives CASSYSGQVFTEAFF.

In DNA form, the CDR3 reads TGTGCCAGCAGGACCGGGACTAGCGTGAGCAATGAGCAGTTCTTC. Protein sequence: CASRTGTSVSNEQFF. The chain couples TRBV27 to TRBJ2-1; 10 nucleotides agree with TRBD2. The length of the CDR3 is 15 residues. Germline loops: CDR1 MNHEY, CDR2 SMNVEV (reference sequence). The ends lost 6 bases at V and 6 bases at J; junction bases unmatched: 8.

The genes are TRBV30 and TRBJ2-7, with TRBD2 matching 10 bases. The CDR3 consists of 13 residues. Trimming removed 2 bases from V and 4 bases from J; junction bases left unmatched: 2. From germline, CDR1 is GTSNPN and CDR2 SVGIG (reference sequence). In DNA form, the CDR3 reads TGTGCCTGGAGTCGGACTAGCGGATACGAGCAGTACTTC. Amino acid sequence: CAWSRTSGYEQYF. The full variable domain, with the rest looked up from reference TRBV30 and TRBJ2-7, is SQTIHQWPATLVQPVGSPLSLECTVEGTSNPNLYWYRQAAGRGLQLLFYSVGIGQISSEVPQNLSASRPQDRQFILSSKKLLLSDSGFYLCAWSRTSGYEQYFGPGTRLTVT.

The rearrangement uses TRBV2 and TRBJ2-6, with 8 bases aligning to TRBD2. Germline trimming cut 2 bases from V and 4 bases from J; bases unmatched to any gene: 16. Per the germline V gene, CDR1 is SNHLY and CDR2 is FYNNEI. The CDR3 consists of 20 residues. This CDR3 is CASSERWASGPSGGANVLTF. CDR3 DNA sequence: TGTGCCAGCAGTGAAAGGTGGGCTAGCGGGCCATCCGGAGGGGCCAACGTCCTGACTTTC.

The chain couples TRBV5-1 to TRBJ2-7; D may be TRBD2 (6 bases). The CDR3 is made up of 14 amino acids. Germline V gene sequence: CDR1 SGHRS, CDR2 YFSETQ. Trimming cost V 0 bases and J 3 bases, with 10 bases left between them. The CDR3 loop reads CASSLAGGYYEQYF. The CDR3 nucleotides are TGCGCCAGCAGCTTGGCCGGGGGTTACTACGAGCAGTACTTC.